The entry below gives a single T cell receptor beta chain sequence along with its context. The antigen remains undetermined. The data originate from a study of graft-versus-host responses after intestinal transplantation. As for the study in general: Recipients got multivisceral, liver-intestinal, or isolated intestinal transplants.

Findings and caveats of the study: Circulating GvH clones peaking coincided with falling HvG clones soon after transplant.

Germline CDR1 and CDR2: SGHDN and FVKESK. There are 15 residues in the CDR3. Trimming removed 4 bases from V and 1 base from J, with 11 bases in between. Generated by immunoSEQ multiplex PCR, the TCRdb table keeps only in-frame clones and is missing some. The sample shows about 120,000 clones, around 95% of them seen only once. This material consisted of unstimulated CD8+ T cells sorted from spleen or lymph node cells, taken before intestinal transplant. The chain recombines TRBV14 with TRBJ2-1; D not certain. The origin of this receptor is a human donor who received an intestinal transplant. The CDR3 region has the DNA TGTGCCAGCAGCCCCCTAGTGGGGTCCTACAATGAGCAGTTCTTC. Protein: CASSPLVGSYNEQFF.